These 11 T cell receptor beta chains share one sample of origin, sequenced in a study of CD8 T cells in Susac syndrome (dated by TCRdb to 2018 to 2020). Library construction relied on the immunoSEQ multiplex PCR assay. RNA was extracted using the RNeasy kit, and about 0.45 to 1 ug of the RNA was reverse transcribed with random hexamers. TCRdb redid the processing of the public reads, applying fastp at Q25 and MiXCR, and retained in-frame beta chains. Here each entry gathers all rows of one CDR3 protein and keeps the most common genes and DNA. This sample gives some 200,000 distinct CDR3 sequences in total; about 94% of them show up just once. The ten largest clones take up approximately 0.1% of the sample. The sequenced sample consisted of CD4+ T cells from PBMCs. The receptors stem from a human donor with Susac syndrome.

V gene TRBV5-6 combines with J gene TRBJ1-6; D call uncertain. Germline V gene data show CDR1 as SGHDT and CDR2 as YYEEEE. The length of the CDR3 is 11 residues. V lost 10 bases, J lost 10 bases, and 12 bases lay in between. CDR3 sequence: CARKTQSPLHF. CDR3 bases: TGTGCCCGCAAGACCCAGTCACCCCTCCACTTT.

The chain links TRBV7-3 to TRBJ1-5, with D unresolved. The germline gives CDR1 SGHTA, CDR2 FQGTGA. Trimming pared 5 bases from V and 5 bases from J, leaving 16 bases between. The CDR3 length is 15 residues. Here the CDR3 DNA reads TGTGCCAGCAGCCCTACCGGGGAAGGGCATCAGCCCCAGCATTTT. It codes for CASSPTGEGHQPQHF.

This sequence joins TRBV5-1 and TRBJ2-1; the match to TRBD2 covers 9 bases. The trim removed 4 bases at V and 4 bases at J, leaving 6 bases unmatched. Germline loops: CDR1 SGHRS, CDR2 YFSETQ. This CDR3 contains 15 residues. The CDR3 nucleotides are TGCGCCAGCAGCATCCAGCGGGGGGAATACAATGAGCAGTTCTTC. Encoded protein: CASSIQRGEYNEQFF. The complete variable domain, with remaining parts taken from reference TRBV5-1 and TRBJ2-1, reads KAGVTQTPRYLIKTRGQQVTLSCSPISGHRSVSWYQQTPGQGLQFLFEYFSETQRNKGNFPGRFSGRQFSNSRSEMNVSTLELGDSALYLCASSIQRGEYNEQFFGPGTRLTVL.

The chain is built from TRBV12-3 or TRBV12-4 and TRBJ1-1; D not certain. The CDR3 has 14 amino acids. Trimming stripped 7 bases from V and 4 bases from J, with 16 bases between. Here the CDR3 DNA reads TGTGCCAGCACCTATGACCCTCGGATCACTGAAGCTTTCTTT. It encodes CASTYDPRITEAFF.

This clonotype came up once. J is TRBJ2-4 and V is TRBV28; the match to TRBD1 covers 11 bases. Germline CDR1 is MDHEN and CDR2 is SYDVKM. Trimming took 1 base from V and 7 from J; bases not matched to a gene: 3. The CDR3 is 15 residues long. CDR3 residues: CASSLYGQGANIQYF. The CDR3 nucleotides are TGTGCCAGCAGTTTATACGGACAGGGGGCGAACATTCAGTACTTC.

The chain joins TRBV2 to TRBJ1-2; possible D gene TRBD1, 5 bases. Germline V gene sequence: CDR1 SNHLY, CDR2 FYNNEI. Trimming took 4 bases from V and 5 from J, leaving 11 bases between them. The CDR3 runs 13 residues. CDR3 coding DNA: TGTGCCAGCAGTGGGGACCACTCATATGGCTACACCTTC. Protein: CASSGDHSYGYTF.

The chain is built from TRBV30 and TRBJ1-1; the D gene is possibly TRBD1 (6 bases). Trimming cost V 7 bases and J 7 bases, with 22 bases left between them. The CDR3 contains 14 residues. Per germline, CDR1 GTSNPN and CDR2 SVGIG (reference sequence). The CDR3 DNA sequence: TGTGCCTCCCCACGGTGGGGGGCTGGCGGTGAAGCTTTCTTT. Its protein product is CASPRWGAGGEAFF. The variable domain in full, completed from reference TRBV30 and TRBJ1-1, reads SQTIHQWPATLVQPVGSPLSLECTVEGTSNPNLYWYRQAAGRGLQLLFYSVGIGQISSEVPQNLSASRPQDRQFILSSKKLLLSDSGFYLCASPRWGAGGEAFFGQGTRLTVV.

This rearrangement joins TRBV18 to TRBJ2-2; 7 nucleotides align to TRBD1. In germline, CDR1 is KGHSH, CDR2 LQKENI. V lost 2 bases, J lost 1 base, and 7 bases stayed unmatched. The CDR3 covers 17 residues. In DNA, the CDR3 is TGTGCCAGCTCACCAAGCAAGGACAGGCTGAACACCGGGGAGCTGTTTTTT. It is translated as CASSPSKDRLNTGELFF.

This chain uses TRBV6-6 with TRBJ2-3; no definite D call. Germline V gene sequence: CDR1 MNHNY, CDR2 SVGAGI (reference sequence). This CDR3 has 14 amino acids. V lost 0 bases and J lost 6, with 10 bases in between. The CDR3 nucleotides read TGTGCCAGCAGTTACTCGAGCTACACCGATACGCAGTATTTT. As protein: CASSYSSYTDTQYF.

The chain recombines TRBV30 with TRBJ2-4, with TRBD2 matching 13 bases. The V segment lost 1 base and the J segment 1 base; nucleotides outside the gene matches: 7. The CDR3 is made up of 18 amino acids. The V gene's germline CDR1 is GTSNPN and CDR2 SVGIG (reference sequence). In DNA form, the CDR3 reads TGTGCCTGGAGTGCAACTAGCGGGGGGGCCTCCGCCAAAAACATTCAGTACTTC. This gives the protein CAWSATSGGASAKNIQYF. Full variable domain (remainder filled in from reference TRBV30 and TRBJ2-4): SQTIHQWPATLVQPVGSPLSLECTVEGTSNPNLYWYRQAAGRGLQLLFYSVGIGQISSEVPQNLSASRPQDRQFILSSKKLLLSDSGFYLCAWSATSGGASAKNIQYFGAGTRLSVL.

This rearrangement joins TRBV6-2 or TRBV6-3 to TRBJ2-7; D is perhaps TRBD1 (6 bases). Germline V gives CDR1 MNHEY, CDR2 SVGEGT. The CDR3 is made up of 15 amino acids. Trimming left V 4 bases short and J 4 bases short, with 17 bases between. CDR3 sequence reads: CASSSQGRMGYEQYF. The CDR3 DNA is TGTGCCAGCAGTTCACAGGGCCGGATGGGGTACGAGCAGTACTTC.